The 11 T cell receptor beta chains in this list originate from one sample, sequenced in a study of regulatory T cells in long-lasting Graves disease (dated by TCRdb to the early 2020s). The library relied on multiplex PCR. TCRdb shows the sequencer as Illumina HiSeq 4000. CDR3 regions were amplified by Arm-PCR with iRepertoire HTBI primers to construct TCR beta libraries. The public reads were reprocessed in TCRdb via fastp at Q25 and MiXCR, keeping in-frame beta chains. Every CDR3 protein is listed once, alongside the most common genes and DNA of its rows. Within this sample are 500,000 or so distinct CDR3 sequences, with roughly a sixth of them counted one time only. The ten largest clonotypes hold approximately 25% of the sample. According to the study, the label for this sample's time point signals: newly diagnosed GD, antithyroid drugs for less than 3 months. For both TCR sequencing and RNA sequencing, RNA was extracted from PBMCs in TRIzol.

These data also formed part of another study, on T cells in Graves' hyperthyroidism and ophthalmopathy.

This specimen consisted of peripheral blood mononuclear cells (PBMCs), obtained at new diagnosis, from a patient treated with antithyroid drugs. These receptors all stem from a middle-aged woman with Graves disease. Donor details come from another sample of the same person, matched by shared clones.

This clonotype appeared many times. This chain joins TRBV11-3 and TRBJ1-1; 8 bases agree with TRBD1. This CDR3 has 15 amino acids. V trimming: 5 bases; J trimming: 5 bases; junction bases outside the gene matches: 10. Germline V gene data show CDR1 as SGHNT and CDR2 as YENEEA. CDR3 coding DNA: TGTGCCAGCAGCGATTCAAGGACAGGGATAACTGAAGCTTTCTTT. It encodes CASSDSRTGITEAFF.

The genes are TRBV11-2 and TRBJ2-7; 9 nucleotides line up with TRBD2. This CDR3 is built from 15 residues. V was clipped by 2 bases and J by 0 bases; unmatched bases: 2. The germline gives CDR1 SGHAT, CDR2 FQNNGV. The CDR3 sequence is CASSLISGGSYEQYF. DNA for the CDR3: TGTGCCAGCAGCTTAATTAGCGGGGGCTCCTACGAGCAGTACTTC. Based on the CDR3 plus reference TRBV11-2 and TRBJ2-7, the full variable domain is EAGVAQSPRYKIIEKRQSVAFWCNPISGHATLYWYQQILGQGPKLLIQFQNNGVVDDSQLPKDRFSAERLKGVDSTLKIQPAKLEDSAVYLCASSLISGGSYEQYFGPGTRLTVT.

Only a few counts were recorded for this clonotype. This chain joins TRBV5-5 and TRBJ2-3; D is perhaps TRBD1 (5 bases). Trimming cost V 0 bases and J 6 bases, with 14 bases left between them. The CDR3 sequence is 15 residues long. In germline, CDR1 is SGHKS, CDR2 YYEKEE (reference sequence). CDR3 nucleotides: TGTGCCAGCAGCTTGGCGGTGGCAGGGAAGGATACGCAGTATTTT. It yields the protein CASSLAVAGKDTQYF.

This clonotype was detected many times. The chain links TRBV10-3 to TRBJ1-2; TRBD1 matches 11 bases. Trimming cost V 4 bases and J 4 bases; bases outside gene matches: 11. The CDR3 has 17 residues. The V gene's germline CDR1 is ENHRY and CDR2 SYGVKD. The CDR3 protein is CAISGGTGGEPSYGYTF. For the CDR3, the DNA is TGTGCCATCAGTGGCGGGACAGGGGGTGAACCTAGCTATGGCTACACCTTC.

To note about this clonotype: The CDR3 does not end in the conserved phenylalanine or tryptophan, so this is likely a read error. The rearrangement links TRBV7-2 to TRBJ1-2; D might be TRBD1 (5 bases). The CDR3 totals 15 residues. Between the trimmed V and J ends, which lost 1 base and 4 bases, there was a span of 13 bases. In germline, CDR1 is SGHTA, CDR2 FQGNSA. CDR3 in amino acids: CASSLEVGRVYGYTL. The CDR3 DNA reads TGTGCCAGCAGCTTAGAAGTCGGCAGGGTCTATGGCTACACCCTC.

The table lists this clonotype with many counts. This sequence joins TRBV12-3 or TRBV12-4 and TRBJ2-3; D may be TRBD2 (5 bases). Trimming took 6 bases from V and 0 from J, leaving 10 bases between them. This CDR3 spans 14 amino acids. The CDR3 DNA sequence: TGTGCCAGCAGGGACTTCTCTAGCACAGATACGCAGTATTTT. Residues: CASRDFSSTDTQYF.

This clonotype was picked up many times. The chain is built from TRBV3-1 and TRBJ2-3, with 9 bases aligning to TRBD2. Looked up from germline, CDR1 is LGHDT and CDR2 is YNNKEL (reference sequence). The CDR3 covers 17 residues. The J segment lost 4 bases and the V segment lost 1 base, leaving 9 bases of the junction unmatched. CDR3 in amino acids: CASSQVGLARWADTQYF. The CDR3 nucleotides read TGTGCCAGCAGCCAAGTAGGACTAGCGAGGTGGGCAGATACGCAGTATTTT.

This sequence joins TRBV19 and TRBJ1-2; the D gene is possibly TRBD1 (6 bases). The germline gives CDR1 LNHDA, CDR2 SQIVND (reference sequence). This CDR3 is 14 amino acids long. Trimming pared 7 bases from V and 6 bases from J, leaving 18 bases between. The CDR3 DNA reads TGTGCCAGTACCGCTCGAGGGGGGGCTAATGGCTACACCTTC. Translated, it gives CASTARGGANGYTF.

The V call is TRBV2, the J call TRBJ2-7, with TRBD2 as a possible D gene (5 bases). The V and J ends lost 4 bases and 6 bases respectively, with 19 bases between them. Germline V gene sequence: CDR1 SNHLY, CDR2 FYNNEI. CDR3 size: 15 residues. CDR3 bases: TGTGCCAGCAGTGGGGCCGAGGGTTATGTGGGCGAGCAGTACTTC. Amino acid sequence: CASSGAEGYVGEQYF. Using reference TRBV2 and TRBJ2-7 for the parts outside the CDR3, the full variable domain is EPEVTQTPSHQVTQMGQEVILRCVPISNHLYFYWYRQILGQKVEFLVSFYNNEISEKSEIFDDQFSVERPDGSNFTLKIRSTKLEDSAMYFCASSGAEGYVGEQYFGPGTRLTVT.

This clonotype has more than one count but fewer than ten. The rearrangement links TRBV6-1 to TRBJ2-2; 7 nucleotides agree with TRBD2. CDR3 length: 16 amino acids. Germline loops: CDR1 MNHNS, CDR2 SASEGT. The V and J ends lost 0 bases and 4 bases, in that order; junction bases with no gene match: 5. The CDR3 coding sequence is TGTGCCAGCAGTGAAGCGGCGGGGGATTTCACCGGGGAGCTGTTTTTT. Translating it yields CASSEAAGDFTGELFF.

This clonotype was detected ten times or more. The V call is TRBV6-1, the J call TRBJ2-7; TRBD1 agrees at 7 bases. The CDR3 contains 13 residues. Germline V gene data show CDR1 as MNHNS and CDR2 as SASEGT. Unmatched junction bases numbered 4, after V lost 6 bases and J lost 2 bases. Here the CDR3 DNA reads TGTGCCAGCAGACCCGGGACAGCCTACGAGCAGTACTTC. Translation: CASRPGTAYEQYF.